Sequencing of this T cell receptor (beta chain) was carried out in a study of regulatory T cells in long-lasting Graves disease. The time point denotes: persistent/refractory GD, antithyroid drugs over 5 years with positive TRAb. Generation of the TCR library employed RNA extracted from PBMCs. To make TCR beta libraries, researchers used iRepertoire HTBI primers and Arm-PCR of CDR3 regions. TCRdb fed the multiplex PCR reads into MiXCR, producing one record per CDR3 protein. The sample records 700,000 or so distinct CDR3 sequences, 25% to 35% being singletons. In germline, CDR1 is MNHEY, CDR2 SVGEGT. The length of the CDR3 is 16 residues. The V gene lost 0 bases and the J gene lost 0 bases, with 8 bases spanning the gap.

V is TRBV6-2 or TRBV6-3 and J is TRBJ1-4; no reliable D call. The TCR was taken from a female donor with Graves disease. The material was peripheral blood mononuclear cells (PBMCs), obtained when the disease was refractory, from a patient treated with antithyroid drugs. CDR3 nucleotides: TGTGCCAGCAGTTACTCCGCTATTGCAACTAATGAAAAACTGTTTTTT. Protein sequence: CASSYSAIATNEKLFF.